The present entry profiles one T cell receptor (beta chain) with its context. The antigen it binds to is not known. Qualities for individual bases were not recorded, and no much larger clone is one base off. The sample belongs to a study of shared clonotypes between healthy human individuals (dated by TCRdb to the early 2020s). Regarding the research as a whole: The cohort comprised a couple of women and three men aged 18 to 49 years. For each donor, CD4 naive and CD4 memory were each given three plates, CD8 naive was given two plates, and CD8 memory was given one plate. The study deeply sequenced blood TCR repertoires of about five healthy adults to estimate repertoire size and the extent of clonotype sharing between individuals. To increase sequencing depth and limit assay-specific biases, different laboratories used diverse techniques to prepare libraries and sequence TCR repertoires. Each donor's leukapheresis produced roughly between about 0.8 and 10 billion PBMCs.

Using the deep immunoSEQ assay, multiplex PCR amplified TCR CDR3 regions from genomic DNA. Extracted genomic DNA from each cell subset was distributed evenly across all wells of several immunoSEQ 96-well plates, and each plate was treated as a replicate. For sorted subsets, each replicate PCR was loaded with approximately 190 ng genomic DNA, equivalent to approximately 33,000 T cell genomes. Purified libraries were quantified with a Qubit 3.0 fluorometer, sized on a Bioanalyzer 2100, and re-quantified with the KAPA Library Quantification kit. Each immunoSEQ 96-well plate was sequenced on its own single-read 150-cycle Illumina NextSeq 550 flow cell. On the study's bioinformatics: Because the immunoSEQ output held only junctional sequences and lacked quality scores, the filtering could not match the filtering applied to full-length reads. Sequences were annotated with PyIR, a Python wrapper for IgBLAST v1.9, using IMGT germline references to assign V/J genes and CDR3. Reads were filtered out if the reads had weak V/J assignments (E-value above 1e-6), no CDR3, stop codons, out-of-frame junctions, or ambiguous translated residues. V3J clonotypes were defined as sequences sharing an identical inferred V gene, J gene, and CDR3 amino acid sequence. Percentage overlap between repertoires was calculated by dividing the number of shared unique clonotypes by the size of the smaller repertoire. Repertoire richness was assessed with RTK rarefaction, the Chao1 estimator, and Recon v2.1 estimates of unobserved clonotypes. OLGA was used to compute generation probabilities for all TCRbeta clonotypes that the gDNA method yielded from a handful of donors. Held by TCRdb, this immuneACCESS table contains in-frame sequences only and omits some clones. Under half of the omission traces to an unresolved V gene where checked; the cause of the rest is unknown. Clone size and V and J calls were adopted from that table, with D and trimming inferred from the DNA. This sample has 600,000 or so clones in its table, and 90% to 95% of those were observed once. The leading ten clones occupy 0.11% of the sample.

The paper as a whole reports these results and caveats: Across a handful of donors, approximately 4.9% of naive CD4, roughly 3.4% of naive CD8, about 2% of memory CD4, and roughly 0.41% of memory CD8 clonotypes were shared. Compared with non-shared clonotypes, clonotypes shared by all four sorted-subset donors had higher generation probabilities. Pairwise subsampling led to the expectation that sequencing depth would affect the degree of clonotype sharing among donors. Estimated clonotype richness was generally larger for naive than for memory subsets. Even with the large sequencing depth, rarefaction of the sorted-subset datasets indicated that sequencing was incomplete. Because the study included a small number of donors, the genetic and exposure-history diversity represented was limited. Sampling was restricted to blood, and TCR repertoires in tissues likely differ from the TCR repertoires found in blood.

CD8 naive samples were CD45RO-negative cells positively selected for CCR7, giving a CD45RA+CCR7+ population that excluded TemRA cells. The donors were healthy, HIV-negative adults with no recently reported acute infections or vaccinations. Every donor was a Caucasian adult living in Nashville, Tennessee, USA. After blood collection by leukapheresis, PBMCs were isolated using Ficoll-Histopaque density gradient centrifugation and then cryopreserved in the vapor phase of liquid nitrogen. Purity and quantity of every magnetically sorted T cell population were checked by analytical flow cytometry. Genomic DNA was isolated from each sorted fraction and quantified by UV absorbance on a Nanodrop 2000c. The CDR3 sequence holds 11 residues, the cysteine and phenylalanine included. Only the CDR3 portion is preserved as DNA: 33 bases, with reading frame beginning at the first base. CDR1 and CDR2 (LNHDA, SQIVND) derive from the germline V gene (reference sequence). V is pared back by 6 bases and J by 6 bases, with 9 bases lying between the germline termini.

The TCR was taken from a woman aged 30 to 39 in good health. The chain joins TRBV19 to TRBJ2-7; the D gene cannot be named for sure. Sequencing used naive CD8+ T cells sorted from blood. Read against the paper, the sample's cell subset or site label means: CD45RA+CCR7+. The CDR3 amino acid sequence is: CASSNYAEQYF. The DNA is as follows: TGTGCCAGTAGCAACTACGCCGAGCAGTACTTC.